Below are 19 T cell receptor beta chains sequenced from a single sample in a study of CD8 T cells in ankylosing spondylitis. TCRdb analysed the 5' RACE reads with MiXCR anew, one entry per CDR3 protein. The repertoire includes 250,000 to 350,000 distinct CDR3 sequences, 20% of them detected once, and roughly 8% sits in the top ten. Source material: blood, either unsorted or a sorted T cell fraction (not recorded which). The origin of the receptors is a male donor with ankylosing spondylitis or in good health (not recorded which).

This clonotype was picked up many times. The gene calls are TRBV29-1 and TRBJ2-3, with 8 bases fitting TRBD2. The CDR3 contains 16 residues. Trimming removed 3 bases from V and 5 bases from J; junction bases left unmatched: 13. Germline CDR1 reads SQVTM; CDR2 reads ANQGSEA. CDR3 amino acids: CSVDDRSGRRGDTQYF. In DNA, the CDR3 is TGCAGCGTTGATGATCGGAGCGGGAGAAGAGGAGATACGCAGTATTTT.

In its sample, this clonotype was seen many times. The rearrangement joins TRBV5-5 to TRBJ2-1; D possibly corresponds to TRBD2 (6 bases). Trimming stripped 1 base from V and 2 bases from J, with 10 bases between. From germline, CDR1 is SGHKS and CDR2 YYEKEE (reference sequence). There are 15 residues in the CDR3. The CDR3 DNA is TGTGCCAGCAGCTTGTCGGCGGGGCCCTACAATGAGCAGTTCTTC. The encoded protein is CASSLSAGPYNEQFF.

The chain uses TRBV10-3 and TRBJ1-6; no reliable D call. Germline values: CDR1 ENHRY, CDR2 SYGVKD. This CDR3 contains 14 residues. V dropped 6 bases and J dropped 7 bases, with 13 bases sitting between them. The chain's CDR3 is CAISLSESNSPLHF. The DNA of the CDR3 is TGTGCCATCAGCCTGTCTGAGAGCAATTCACCCCTCCACTTT.

The table lists this clonotype with a few counts. This chain uses TRBV5-1 with TRBJ2-1; D possibly corresponds to TRBD2 (5 bases). CDR1 and CDR2 from the germline V gene are SGHRS and YFSETQ. The CDR3 has 13 residues. V was cut by 4 bases and J by 9 bases, with 14 bases left in between. As DNA, the CDR3 is TGCGCCAGCAGCGGTCAGGACTTCGGTGAGCAGTTCTTC. Protein: CASSGQDFGEQFF.

This clonotype was counted at least ten times. This sequence joins TRBV12-3 or TRBV12-4 and TRBJ2-5; D remains ambiguous. The V gene lost 3 bases and the J gene lost 5 bases, with 4 bases spanning the gap. The CDR3 contains 11 residues. In DNA form, the CDR3 reads TGTGCCAGCAGTTTCCGGGAGACCCAGTACTTC. Its translation: CASSFRETQYF.

A few counts support this clonotype. One junction end disagrees with the germline gene, perhaps due to a read error. The chain has TRBV5-1 and TRBJ1-3, with D possibly TRBD1 on 5 matching bases. Germline CDR1 and CDR2: SGHRS and YFSETQ. The CDR3 is 13 residues long. CDR3 loop: CASSAGNGNTTYF. The CDR3, as DNA: TGCGCCAGCAGTGCAGGGAACGGAAACACCACATATTTT.

This chain links TRBV28 with TRBJ2-3; maybe TRBD2 (6 bases). In germline, CDR1 is MDHEN, CDR2 SYDVKM. V lost 6 bases, J lost 0 bases, and 10 bases lay in between. This CDR3 is 14 amino acids long. CDR3 region: CASRLAKSTDTQYF. Here the CDR3 DNA reads TGTGCCAGCAGGCTAGCGAAGAGCACAGATACGCAGTATTTT.

This clonotype has just a few counts. The V call is TRBV20-1, the J call TRBJ2-3; D is uncertain. CDR1 is DFQATT, CDR2 SNEGSKA, per germline (reference sequence). V lost 6 bases, J lost 4 bases, and 8 bases lay in between. The length of the CDR3 is 11 residues. This chain's CDR3 is CSAKLADTQYF. Written as DNA, the CDR3 is TGCAGTGCAAAGCTGGCAGATACGCAGTATTTT.

This clonotype was detected a few times. The chain couples TRBV12-3 or TRBV12-4 to TRBJ2-1; 7 nucleotides line up with TRBD1. The CDR3 contains 15 residues. J lost 7 bases, V lost 2 bases, and 8 bases had no gene match. The CDR3 here is CASSLRQGEGNEQFF. The CDR3 DNA follows: TGTGCCAGCAGTTTAAGACAGGGAGAAGGAAATGAGCAGTTCTTC.

The chain joins TRBV6-5 to TRBJ1-5; D may be TRBD1 (6 bases). Germline-derived CDR1 and CDR2 are MNHEY and SVGAGI. CDR3 size: 16 residues. The ends were cut back, 2 bases at V and 6 bases at J, with 17 bases in the middle. CDR3 protein: CASSYRDRRSTQPQHF. CDR3 nucleotides: TGTGCCAGCAGTTACCGAGACAGGAGGTCTACTCAGCCCCAGCATTTT.

This clonotype appeared a few times. The chain joins TRBV3-1 to TRBJ2-5; 9 positions match TRBD2. With 5 bases clipped from V and 5 bases from J, the junction kept 12 bases outside the gene matches. This CDR3 has 16 amino acids. Per germline, CDR1 LGHDT and CDR2 YNNKEL (reference sequence). The CDR3 here is CASSSRLAGFGETQYF. The CDR3 nucleotides are TGTGCCAGCAGCTCACGGCTAGCGGGGTTTGGGGAGACCCAGTACTTC.

The chain recombines TRBV7-9 with TRBJ2-1, with 8 bases aligning to TRBD1. CDR1 is SEHNR, CDR2 FQNEAQ, per germline (reference sequence). V was clipped by 3 bases and J by 8 bases; unmatched bases: 9. The CDR3 length is 15 residues. CDR3: CASSLPGGRFHEQFF. The CDR3 bases are TGTGCCAGCAGCTTGCCAGGGGGCCGCTTCCATGAGCAGTTCTTC.

Only a few counts were recorded for this clonotype. DNA for the CDR3: TGCAGCGTTGCTAAACGGGACAGCGCCGGGGAGCTGTTTTTT. It is translated as CSVAKRDSAGELFF. The V call is TRBV29-1, the J call TRBJ2-2; TRBD1 aligns across 7 bases. V trimming: 4 bases; J trimming: 6 bases; junction bases outside the gene matches: 8. CDR1 and CDR2 from the germline V gene are SQVTM and ANQGSEA. The CDR3 is made up of 14 amino acids.

The chain carries TRBV2 and TRBJ1-2; no clear D. In germline, CDR1 is SNHLY, CDR2 FYNNEI. Trimming removed 0 bases from V and 5 bases from J, with 7 bases in between. This CDR3 is built from 13 residues. CDR3 protein: CASSEALGYGYTF. CDR3 nucleotide sequence: TGTGCCAGCAGTGAAGCGCTCGGGTATGGCTACACCTTC.

The V call is TRBV7-8, the J call TRBJ2-1; perhaps TRBD1 as D (6 bases). The germline V gene encodes CDR1 SGHVS and CDR2 FQNEAQ. The V end lost 1 base, the J end lost 8 bases, and 18 bases lay between the germline ends. There are 16 residues in the CDR3. This CDR3 is CASSLEGGGLVDEQFF. Written as DNA, the CDR3 is TGTGCCAGCAGCTTAGAAGGGGGTGGTCTAGTGGATGAGCAGTTCTTC.

This CDR3 is CASSLDGQGKNYGYTF. In DNA, the CDR3 is TGCGCCAGCAGCTTGGACGGGCAGGGGAAAAACTATGGCTACACCTTC. The gene calls are TRBV5-1 and TRBJ1-2; D possibly corresponds to TRBD1 (6 bases). Germline-derived CDR1 and CDR2 are SGHRS and YFSETQ. The CDR3 length is 16 residues. V was pared by 0 bases and J by 2 bases, with 14 bases between. Full variable domain (outside the CDR3, taken from reference TRBV5-1 and TRBJ1-2): KAGVTQTPRYLIKTRGQQVTLSCSPISGHRSVSWYQQTPGQGLQFLFEYFSETQRNKGNFPGRFSGRQFSNSRSEMNVSTLELGDSALYLCASSLDGQGKNYGYTFGSGTRLTVV.

The CDR3 region has the DNA TGTGCCAGCAGCCACGACTATAATTCACCCCTCCACTTT. As protein: CASSHDYNSPLHF. The rearrangement links TRBV3-1 to TRBJ1-6, with D unclear. The germline gives CDR1 LGHDT, CDR2 YNNKEL (reference sequence). Trimming removed 3 bases at V and 3 bases at J, with 3 bases between. This CDR3 is built from 13 residues.

The chain joins TRBV20-1 to TRBJ1-6; D unclear. The CDR3 consists of 16 residues. Trimming removed 6 bases at V and 0 bases at J, with 15 bases between. Germline V gene lookup returns CDR1 DFQATT and CDR2 SNEGSKA (reference sequence). The CDR3 is CSADGLRSSYNSPLHF. CDR3 nucleotides: TGCAGTGCGGACGGACTGAGGAGCTCCTATAATTCACCCCTCCACTTT.

This clonotype was observed a few times. The DNA of the CDR3 is TGTGCCAGCAGGCTGACGACTAGTTCCTACAATGAGCAGTTCTTC. As protein: CASRLTTSSYNEQFF. The rearrangement uses TRBV12-3 or TRBV12-4 and TRBJ2-1, with a weak D call TRBD2 (6 bases). The CDR3 spans 15 residues. The V gene lost 6 bases and the J gene lost 1 base, with 13 bases spanning the gap.